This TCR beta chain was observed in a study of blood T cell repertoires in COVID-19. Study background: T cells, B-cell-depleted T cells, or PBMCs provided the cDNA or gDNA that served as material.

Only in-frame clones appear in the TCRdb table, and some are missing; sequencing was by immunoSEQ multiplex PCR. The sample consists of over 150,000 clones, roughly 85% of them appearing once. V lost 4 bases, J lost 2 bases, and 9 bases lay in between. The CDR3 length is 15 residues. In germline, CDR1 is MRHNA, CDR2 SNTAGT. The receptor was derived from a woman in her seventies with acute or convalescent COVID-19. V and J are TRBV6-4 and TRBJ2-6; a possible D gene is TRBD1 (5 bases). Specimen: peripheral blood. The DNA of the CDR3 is TGTGCCAGCAGTGTCTCGACAGCTGGGGCCAACGTCCTGACTTTC. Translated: CASSVSTAGANVLTF.